Presented here are 6 T cell receptor beta chains from one specimen sequenced in a study of ipilimumab plus nivolumab after autologous stem cell transplantation. Sequencing was performed with immunoSEQ multiplex PCR; in TCRdb, only in-frame clones are kept and a portion is missing. The sample yields tens of thousands of clones, 83% seen once. This specimen consisted of PBMCs, obtained in a trial of ipilimumab plus nivolumab as post-transplant consolidation. These TCRs come from a male donor with diffuse large B-cell lymphoma.

V and J are TRBV7-2 and TRBJ2-1; D is unclear. CDR3 length: 17 amino acids. Trimming stripped 8 bases from V and 7 bases from J, with 27 bases between. Germline V lookup: CDR1 SGHTA, CDR2 FQGNSA. In DNA, the CDR3 is TGTGCCAGCTCGCCGCGAATGCCGTCTCTAGGCAAGAATGAGCAGTTCTTC. This encodes CASSPRMPSLGKNEQFF.

The rearrangement uses TRBV14 and TRBJ2-5; a weak D match, TRBD1 (6 bases). Trimming cost V 4 bases and J 4 bases, with 10 bases left between them. The CDR3 is 13 residues long. From germline, CDR1 is SGHDN and CDR2 FVKESK. The CDR3 loop reads CASSRFRGETQYF. The CDR3 DNA sequence: TGTGCCAGCAGCCGGTTCAGGGGAGAGACCCAGTACTTC.

The V call is TRBV5-4, the J call TRBJ2-7; 7 positions match TRBD1. In germline, CDR1 is SGHNT, CDR2 YYREEE (reference sequence). The CDR3 is 13 residues long. V dropped 3 bases and J dropped 5; count of bases not matched to a gene: 5. The DNA for the CDR3 is TGTGCCAGCAGCTCCGGACAGGCCAACGAGCAGTACTTC. Translating gives CASSSGQANEQYF.

The V and J genes are TRBV7-9 and TRBJ1-1; the D gene is possibly TRBD1 (6 bases). Between the trimmed V and J ends, which lost 1 base and 3 bases, there was a span of 9 bases. Germline assignment: CDR1 SEHNR and CDR2 FQNEAQ (reference sequence). The CDR3 totals 14 residues. CDR3 loop: CASSLVQGDTEAFF. The DNA for the CDR3 is TGTGCCAGCAGCTTAGTACAGGGCGACACTGAAGCTTTCTTT.

This chain uses TRBV18 with TRBJ1-2, with D tentatively TRBD1 (5 bases). CDR3 length: 16 residues. The germline gives CDR1 KGHSH, CDR2 LQKENI. Trimming took off 4 bases at V and 2 bases at J, with 17 bases between the two ends. DNA of the CDR3: TGTGCCAGCTCACTAGAACCGGGACGAAGGAACTATGGCTACACCTTC. Its protein is CASSLEPGRRNYGYTF.

CDR3 residues: CASSGQGGEQYF. The CDR3 nucleotides are TGTGCCAGTAGTGGACAGGGGGGCGAGCAGTACTTC. The chain is built from TRBV19 and TRBJ2-7; TRBD1 matches at 10 bases. Trimming at V came to 5 bases and at J to 6 bases, leaving 1 base not matched to a gene. The CDR3 loop spans 12 amino acids. Germline assignment: CDR1 LNHDA and CDR2 SQIVND (reference sequence).